This T cell receptor beta chain stems from a study of blood T cell repertoires in COVID-19 (dated by TCRdb to about 2020). About the full investigation: Collaborator samples came from the United States, Italy and Spain and covered acute and convalescent phases of COVID-19. Subjects who had been exposed to COVID-19, were actively infected with it, or had recovered from it provided the deeply sampled blood TCRbeta repertoires that made up the dataset. Samples came from the ongoing ImmuneRACE study (first 160 participants) plus 1,254 subjects from 6 global collaborators. The material from the prospective study consisted of cDNA or gDNA derived from T cells, B-cell-depleted T cells, or PBMCs. The sample metadata nearly always contained a de-identified subject ID, COVID-19 status, age in years and sex. The repertoires were released in a freely available public database intended as a resource for research on the immune response to SARS-CoV-2. Where HLA class I and class II types were available, the types were taken from metadata supplied by the sample provider, not from assay-based typing. On the study overall, not on this receptor specifically: Clinical and demographic metadata were provided uncurated, with the amount varying by source and participant.

Each collaborating institution followed its own protocols to collect whole blood in K2EDTA tubes. For TCRbeta analysis, collaborators shipped samples as frozen whole blood, isolated PBMCs, or DNA extracted from either of those sample types. In regard to this clone: Its binding antigen is unknown. No much larger clone exists at a distance of one base, and base qualities are not known.

TCRbeta CDR3 regions were amplified from genomic DNA using the immunoSEQ Assay, a bias-controlled multiplex PCR. For the original study's pipeline: Within the assay, amplification of reference gene primers was used to estimate how many nucleated cells each sample contained. To quantify the absolute abundance of each unique TCRbeta CDR3 rearrangement, sequence reads were collapsed and filtered. Productive Simpson clonality was computed per sample as the square root of Simpson's diversity index over productive rearrangements. TCRdb took this table from immuneACCESS and kept in-frame rearrangements with V and J called. Such tables lack part of the clones; where checked against another copy, unresolved V genes explain under half of the gap, and the rest is unexplained. The V and J calls and clone size were taken over from that table, and D and trimming were inferred from the DNA. The sample table records 100,000 to 150,000 clones; 88% of these occur just once. 1.5% to 1.9% of the sample comes from the top ten.

The germline V gene (reference sequence) sets CDR1 to LGHDT and CDR2 to YNNKEL. Relative to germline, V is 4 bases shorter and J is 3 bases shorter, with 3 bases between their ends. The cysteine opens and the phenylalanine closes a CDR3 of 12 amino acids. Left in the record is the CDR3 DNA by itself, 36 bases read in frame from the first base. Recombination linked TRBV3-1 (or the pseudogene TRBV3-2) to TRBJ2-2, with no confident D gene call. The material sequenced was peripheral blood. This clonotype was obtained from a human donor in a cohort sampled during active COVID-19. The DNA sequence follows: TGTGCCAGCAGCCGGCACACCGGGGAGCTGTTTTTT. It translates to CASSRHTGELFF.